The clone carrying this T cell receptor (beta chain) occurred a few times. Its antigen is as yet unknown. Authors of the study amplified TCR beta CDR3 regions from RNA transcripts. The HTBI primer set was used in a first-round RT-PCR of the TCR CDR3. Each CDR3 protein gets one entry after TCRdb re-called the multiplex PCR reads with MiXCR. The sample holds about 290,000 distinct CDR3 sequences, about 13% seen once. Patients between 18 and 65 years old had hyperthyroidism, newly diagnosed and lasting under 2 months. Uncontrolled infections, other autoimmune diseases, pregnancy or lactation led to exclusion of patients. Every diagnosis used clinical symptoms, serum thyroxine and TRAb, thyroid ultrasound and orbital computed tomography. The record originates from a study of T cells in Graves' hyperthyroidism and ophthalmopathy. Study observations and caveats: Among clonotypes expanded in thyroid above 0.001, most were also found in blood.

The ends lost 0 bases at V and 6 bases at J; junction bases unmatched: 7. This CDR3 comprises 15 residues. The germline V gene encodes CDR1 DFQATT and CDR2 SNEGSKA (reference sequence). The origin of this receptor is a woman aged 40 to 49 with Graves' hyperthyroidism. This chain uses TRBV20-1 with TRBJ2-1; 8 positions agree with TRBD2. The specimen was blood. CDR3 amino acids: CSARDSSGRGNEQFF. CDR3 coding DNA: TGCAGTGCTAGAGATTCCAGCGGGAGAGGCAATGAGCAGTTCTTC.